This paragraph covers one TCR beta chain sequence. No cognate antigen has been identified for it. A read error may account for a junction end that differs from germline. The data were obtained in a study of post-analysis software for immune sequencing data (dated by TCRdb to the mid-2010s). The study in broad terms: Relapsing-remitting, secondary progressive and progressive-relapsing multiple sclerosis were recorded as disease courses, and subtype annotation was lacking for some patients. The multiple sclerosis patient repertoires were compared with about a dozen previously published healthy control repertoires from donors aged roughly 6 to 27 years. A subset of samples was prepared in parallel using single-end sample barcoding, then pooled and co-amplified after Illumina adapter ligation.

Receptor amplification or capture employed PCR. This sample was sequenced with an Illumina HiSeq 2500. To reduce PCR and sequencing biases, unique molecular identifiers were incorporated into the TCR beta cDNA libraries. Some 500,000 cDNA molecules were obtained per 1 to 10 million input T cells, so each molecule approximated one T cell. The patient libraries were prepared and sequenced with the same protocol used for the earlier healthy control dataset. Within a given batch, samples were prepared together, multiplexed and sequenced on the same HiSeq lane. The original pipeline was this. Raw barcoded reads were processed with MIGEC, discarding single-read molecular identifier groups before consensus assembly and CDR3 extraction. VDJtools was used for post-analysis of the clonotype tables, and diversity was normalized by down-sampling every dataset to the size of the smallest sample. In repertoire overlap clustering, CDR3 amino acid sequences, but not nucleotide sequences, were matched to correct batch-related cross-sample contamination. Using fastp trimming at Q25 and MiXCR clonotype assembly, TCRdb reanalyzed the public sequencing data and kept in-frame beta chains. Rows matching on CDR3 protein sequence are summarized as one entry with the most common DNA and genes. The V and J calls shown here were made by TCRdb, not taken from the authors' results. Within this sample are roughly 730,000 distinct CDR3 sequences, with roughly 30% of them counted one time only. Roughly 0.54% of the sample is in the top ten clones.

TCR beta repertoires were profiled from peripheral blood of roughly 13 young patients with multiple sclerosis to demonstrate the VDJtools post-analysis software. Multiple sclerosis patients were children and adolescents aged roughly 6 to 15 years. Here is what the overall study found, with its caveats: Direct clustering with F measure showed strong co-clustering of samples prepared in the same batch, prompting a batch-effect correction. The control group was slightly older than the multiple sclerosis patient group. Significantly lower normalized Chao1 diversity was found in multiple sclerosis patients than in controls, suggesting substantial peripheral T-cell clonal expansion.

Material for sequencing was blood. The clonotype originates from a girl aged 5 to 17 with multiple sclerosis.

The encoded CDR3 is CAGSFPEGLDYGYTF. The bases read TGTGCCGGCAGCTTCCCCGAGGGTCTGGACTATGGCTACACCTTC. The chain is made from TRBV28 and TRBJ1-2, with the D gene not confidently named. Inclusive of the bounding cysteine and phenylalanine, the CDR3 is 15 residues long. This entry keeps only the CDR3 DNA: 45 bases, framed from base 1. The germline V gene encodes CDR1 MDHEN and CDR2 SYDVKM.